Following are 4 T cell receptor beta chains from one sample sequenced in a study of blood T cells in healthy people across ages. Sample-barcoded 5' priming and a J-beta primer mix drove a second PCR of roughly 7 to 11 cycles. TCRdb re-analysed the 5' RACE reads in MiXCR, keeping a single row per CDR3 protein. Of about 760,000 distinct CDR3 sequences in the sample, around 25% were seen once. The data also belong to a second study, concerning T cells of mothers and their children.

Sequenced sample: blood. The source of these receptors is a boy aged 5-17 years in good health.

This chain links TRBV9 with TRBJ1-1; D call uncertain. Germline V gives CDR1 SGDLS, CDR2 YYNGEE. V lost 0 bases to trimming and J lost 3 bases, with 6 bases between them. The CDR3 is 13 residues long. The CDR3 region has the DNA TGTGCCAGCAGCGTAGAGGCCGACACTGAAGCTTTCTTT. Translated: CASSVEADTEAFF.

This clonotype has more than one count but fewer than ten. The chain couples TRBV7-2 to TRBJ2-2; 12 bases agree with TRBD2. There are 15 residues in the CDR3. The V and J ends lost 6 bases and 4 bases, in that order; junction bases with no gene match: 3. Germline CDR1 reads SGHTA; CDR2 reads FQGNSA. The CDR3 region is CASSRLAGVTGELFF. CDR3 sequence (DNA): TGTGCCAGCAGTAGACTAGCGGGGGTCACCGGGGAGCTGTTTTTT.

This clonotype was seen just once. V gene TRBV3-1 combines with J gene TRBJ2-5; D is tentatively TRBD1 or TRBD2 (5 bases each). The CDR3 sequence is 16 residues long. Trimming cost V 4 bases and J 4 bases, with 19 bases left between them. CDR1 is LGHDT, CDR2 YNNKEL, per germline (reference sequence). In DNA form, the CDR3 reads TGTGCCAGCAGCCCGAGAGGGGCCGTTATACGAGAGACCCAGTACTTC. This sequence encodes CASSPRGAVIRETQYF.

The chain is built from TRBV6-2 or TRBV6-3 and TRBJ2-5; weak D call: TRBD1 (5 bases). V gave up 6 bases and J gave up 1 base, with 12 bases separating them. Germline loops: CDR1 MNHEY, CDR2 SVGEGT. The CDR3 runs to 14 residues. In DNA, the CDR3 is TGTGCCAGCAGACCGACAGAAGGCCAAGAGACCCAGTACTTC. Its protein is CASRPTEGQETQYF.